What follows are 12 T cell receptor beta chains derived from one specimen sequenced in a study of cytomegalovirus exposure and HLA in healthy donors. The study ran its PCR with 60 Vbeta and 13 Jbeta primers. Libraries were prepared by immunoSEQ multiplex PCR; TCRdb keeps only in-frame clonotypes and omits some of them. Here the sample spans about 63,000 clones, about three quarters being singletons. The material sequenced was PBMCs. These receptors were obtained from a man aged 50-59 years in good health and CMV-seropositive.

The CDR3 coding sequence is TGTGCCAGCAGCTTGGACAGTTTGAACACTGAAGCTTTCTTT. Translating it yields CASSLDSLNTEAFF. The V gene is TRBV5-4, the J gene TRBJ1-1; D not certain. V lost 0 bases, J lost 0 bases, and 6 bases lay in between. This CDR3 has 14 residues. Germline V lookup: CDR1 SGHNT, CDR2 YYREEE (reference sequence).

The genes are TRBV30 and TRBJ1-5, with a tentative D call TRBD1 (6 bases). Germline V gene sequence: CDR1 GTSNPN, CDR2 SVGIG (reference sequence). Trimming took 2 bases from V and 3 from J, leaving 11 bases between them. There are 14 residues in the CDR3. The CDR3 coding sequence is TGTGCCTGGAGTAGTCAGGGGAACAATCAGCCCCAGCATTTT. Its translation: CAWSSQGNNQPQHF.

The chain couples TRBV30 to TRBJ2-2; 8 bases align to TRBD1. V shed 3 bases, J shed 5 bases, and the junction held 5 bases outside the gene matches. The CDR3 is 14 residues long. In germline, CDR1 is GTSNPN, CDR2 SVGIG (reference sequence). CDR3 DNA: TGTGCCTGGAGAAGGACAGGGAGGACCGGGGAGCTGTTTTTT. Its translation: CAWRRTGRTGELFF.

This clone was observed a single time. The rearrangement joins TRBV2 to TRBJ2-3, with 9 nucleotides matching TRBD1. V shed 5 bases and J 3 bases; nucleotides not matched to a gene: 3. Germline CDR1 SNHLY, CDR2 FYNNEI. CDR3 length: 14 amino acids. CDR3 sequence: CASSWDRATDTQYF. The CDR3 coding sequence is TGTGCCAGCAGTTGGGACAGGGCGACAGATACGCAGTATTTT.

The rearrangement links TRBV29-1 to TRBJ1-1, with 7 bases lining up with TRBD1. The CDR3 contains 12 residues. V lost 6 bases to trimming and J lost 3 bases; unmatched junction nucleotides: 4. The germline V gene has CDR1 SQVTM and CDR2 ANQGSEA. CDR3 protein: CSVKQGHTEAFF. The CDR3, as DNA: TGCAGCGTGAAACAGGGGCACACTGAAGCTTTCTTT.

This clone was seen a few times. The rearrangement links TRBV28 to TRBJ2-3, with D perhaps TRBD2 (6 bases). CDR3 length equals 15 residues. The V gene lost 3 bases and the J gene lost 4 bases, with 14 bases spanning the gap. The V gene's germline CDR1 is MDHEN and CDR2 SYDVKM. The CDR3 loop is CASSFGGFRADTQYF. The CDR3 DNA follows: TGTGCCAGCAGTTTCGGAGGGTTTAGGGCAGATACGCAGTATTTT.

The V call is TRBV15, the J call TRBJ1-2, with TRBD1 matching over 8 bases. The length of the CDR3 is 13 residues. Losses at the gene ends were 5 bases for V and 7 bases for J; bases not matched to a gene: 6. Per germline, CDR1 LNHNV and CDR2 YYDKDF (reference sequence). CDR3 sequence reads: CATSPTGEGGYTF. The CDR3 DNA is TGTGCCACCAGCCCGACAGGGGAGGGTGGCTACACCTTC.

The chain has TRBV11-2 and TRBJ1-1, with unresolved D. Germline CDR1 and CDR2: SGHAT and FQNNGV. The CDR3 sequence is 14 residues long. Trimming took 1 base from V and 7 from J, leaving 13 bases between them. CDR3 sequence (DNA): TGTGCCAGCAGCTTAGCGGGAGGGTACGGTGAAGCTTTCTTT. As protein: CASSLAGGYGEAFF. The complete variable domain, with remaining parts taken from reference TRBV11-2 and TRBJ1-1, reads EAGVAQSPRYKIIEKRQSVAFWCNPISGHATLYWYQQILGQGPKLLIQFQNNGVVDDSQLPKDRFSAERLKGVDSTLKIQPAKLEDSAVYLCASSLAGGYGEAFFGQGTRLTVV.

The CDR3: CASSDNRGRMGNEQFF. CDR3 nucleotide sequence: TGTGCCAGCTCAGACAACAGGGGGCGGATGGGCAATGAGCAGTTCTTC. The chain couples TRBV18 to TRBJ2-1, with TRBD1 matching over 9 bases. There are 16 residues in the CDR3. CDR1 is KGHSH, CDR2 LQKENI, per germline. V trimming: 5 bases; J trimming: 6 bases; junction bases outside the gene matches: 11.

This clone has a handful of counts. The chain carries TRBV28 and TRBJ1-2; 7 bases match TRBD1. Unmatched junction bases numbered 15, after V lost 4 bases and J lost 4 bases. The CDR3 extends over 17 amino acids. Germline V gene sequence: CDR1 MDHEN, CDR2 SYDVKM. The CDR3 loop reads CASSSPHGNSGGYGYTF. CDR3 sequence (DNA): TGTGCCAGCAGTTCTCCCCACGGCAATTCAGGGGGCTATGGCTACACCTTC.

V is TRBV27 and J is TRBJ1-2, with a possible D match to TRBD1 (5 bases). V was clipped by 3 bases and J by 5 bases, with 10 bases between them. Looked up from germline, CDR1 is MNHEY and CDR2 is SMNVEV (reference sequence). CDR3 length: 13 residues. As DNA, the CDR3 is TGTGCCAGCAGTTTCAGGGTCGGGTATGGCTACACCTTC. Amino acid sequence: CASSFRVGYGYTF.

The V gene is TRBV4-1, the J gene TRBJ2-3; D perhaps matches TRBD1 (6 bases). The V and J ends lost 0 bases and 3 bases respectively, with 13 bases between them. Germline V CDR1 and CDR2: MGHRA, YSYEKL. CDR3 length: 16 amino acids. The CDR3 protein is CASSQDGGQGTDTQYF. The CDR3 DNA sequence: TGCGCCAGCAGCCAAGATGGTGGGCAGGGGACAGATACGCAGTATTTT.